These T cell receptor beta chains were read from a single sample in a study of blood T cell repertoires in COVID-19. Method: immunoSEQ multiplex PCR; TCRdb's copy keeps in-frame clones and lacks some. Of about 440,000 clones listed, 87% were seen once; the top ten hold roughly 1.9%. The sequenced sample was PBMCs or T cells enriched from blood (not recorded which). These receptors were collected from a woman aged 18-35 years with acute COVID-19. Each CDR3 is given with its conserved first and last residue. D genes are given only for firm matches. Clone size is not always given. Where it is, it says once, few, many or a class for expanded clones.

v_gene	len	j_gene	d_gene	abundance	CDR3aa	CDR3nt
TRBV20-1	10	TRBJ1-2	TRBD1	-	CAGTGDGYTF	TGCGCCGGGACAGGGGATGGCTACACCTTC
TRBV11-2	14	TRBJ2-1	TRBD2	-	CASEVAGDYNEQFF	TGTGCCAGCGAAGTAGCGGGTGACTACAATGAGCAGTTCTTC
TRBV7-6	15	TRBJ2-7	-	-	CASSLRGSISYEQYF	TGTGCCAGCAGCTTAAGAGGGTCCATCTCCTACGAGCAGTACTTC
TRBV7-9	11	TRBJ2-5	-	-	CASSFKETQYF	TGTGCCAGCAGCTTCAAAGAGACCCAGTACTTC
TRBV2	15	TRBJ1-4	-	-	CASSIDRQNNEKLFF	TGTGCCAGCAGCATTGATCGACAGAATAATGAAAAACTGTTTTTT
TRBV5-6	13	TRBJ2-5	-	-	CASSLGLQETQYF	TGTGCCAGCAGCTTGGGTTTACAAGAGACCCAGTACTTC
TRBV5-1	13	TRBJ1-2	TRBD1	-	CASSTGQADGYTF	TGCGCCAGCAGCACAGGACAGGCTGATGGCTACACCTTC
TRBV2	13	TRBJ2-5	-	-	CASSENLQETQYF	TGTGCCAGCAGTGAAAATCTCCAAGAGACCCAGTACTTC
TRBV7-8	14	TRBJ1-3	-	-	CASSLGTVGNTIYF	TGTGCCAGCAGCTTAGGGACAGTCGGAAACACCATATATTTT
TRBV6-6	12	TRBJ2-7	TRBD1	-	CAGRDRAYEQYF	TGTGCCGGTAGGGACAGAGCCTACGAGCAGTACTTC
TRBV24-1	15	TRBJ2-7	-	-	CARAGGETPVHEQYF	TGTGCCCGCGCCGGCGGGGAGACGCCGGTTCACGAGCAGTACTTC
TRBV12-5	11	TRBJ1-5	-	-	CASGEGQPQHF	TGTGCTAGTGGAGAGGGTCAGCCCCAGCATTTT
TRBV28	15	TRBJ2-7	TRBD1	-	CASSLSGTDSYEQYF	TGTGCCAGCAGTTTATCCGGGACAGACTCATACGAGCAGTACTTC
TRBV5-1	14	TRBJ1-5	TRBD1	-	CASSPDRPSQPQHF	TGCGCCAGCAGCCCGGACAGGCCGTCACAGCCCCAGCATTTT
TRBV2	16	TRBJ1-6	TRBD1	-	CASSPQQGLHNSPLHF	TGTGCCAGCAGTCCTCAACAGGGGCTACATAATTCACCCCTCCACTTT
TRBV11-3	13	TRBJ2-3	TRBD2	-	CASSLISGDTQYF	TGTGCCAGCAGCTTAATTAGCGGGGATACGCAGTATTTT
TRBV5-4	15	TRBJ2-7	TRBD1	-	CASSPEQGTGYEQYF	TGTGCCAGCAGCCCGGAACAGGGGACAGGGTACGAGCAGTACTTC
TRBV19	24	TRBJ2-1	TRBD1	-	CASSADRGIPNVRKRESSRGEQFF	TGTGCCAGTAGTGCGGACAGGGGGATACCGAATGTAAGGAAGCGGGAGTCATCTCGGGGTGAGCAGTTCTTC
TRBV7-2	16	TRBJ1-4	-	-	CASSLRAGGLDEKLFF	TGTGCCAGCAGCTTACGGGCGGGGGGTCTAGATGAAAAACTGTTTTTT
TRBV5-5	15	TRBJ2-7	TRBD2	-	CASSYGTSISYEQYF	TGTGCCAGCAGCTATGGGACTAGCATATCCTACGAGCAGTACTTC
TRBV9	16	TRBJ2-3	TRBD1	-	CASSVAGGQGTDTQYF	TGTGCCAGCAGCGTAGCTGGAGGACAGGGCACAGATACGCAGTATTTT
TRBV19	11	TRBJ2-1	TRBD2	many	CATGTSGVQVF	TGTGCCACCGGGACTAGCGGAGTCCAGGTCTTC
TRBV6-2/TRBV6-3	15	TRBJ2-1	TRBD2	-	CASSLAGSSYNEQFF	TGTGCCAGCAGTCTAGCGGGATCTTCCTACAATGAGCAGTTCTTC
TRBV23-1	14	TRBJ1-4	TRBD1	-	CAITSRDRGEKLFF	TGCGCCATAACCTCCCGGGACAGGGGTGAAAAACTGTTTTTT
TRBV19	16	TRBJ2-2	TRBD2	-	CARSPASGANTGELFF	TGTGCCCGAAGTCCCGCTAGCGGGGCGAACACCGGGGAGCTGTTTTTT
TRBV24-1	13	TRBJ2-5	-	-	CAVQGPNTETQYF	TGTGCCGTTCAGGGCCCCAATACGGAGACCCAGTACTTC
TRBV21-1	16	TRBJ2-1	-	-	CASSKEKAGEDNEQFF	TGTGCCAGCAGCAAAGAGAAGGCGGGTGAAGACAATGAGCAGTTCTTC
TRBV19	14	TRBJ1-6	-	few	CASSIIYRDSPLHF	TGTGCCAGTAGTATTATATACAGGGATTCACCCCTCCACTTT
TRBV9	14	TRBJ2-7	TRBD2	-	CASSPRTSGYEQYF	TGTGCCAGCAGCCCGAGGACTAGCGGCTACGAGCAGTACTTC
TRBV29-1	14	TRBJ2-1	TRBD2	-	CSVGTSGYYNEQFF	TGCAGCGTTGGGACTAGCGGCTACTACAATGAGCAGTTCTTC
TRBV5-1	15	TRBJ2-1	-	-	CASSSFAGRGNEQFF	TGCGCCAGCAGCTCCTTCGCTGGCAGGGGTAATGAGCAGTTCTTC
TRBV27	14	TRBJ2-2	TRBD1	-	CASRTQGANGELFF	TGTGCCAGCAGAACACAGGGGGCGAACGGGGAGCTGTTTTTT
TRBV24-1	15	TRBJ2-3	-	-	CATSDFSGVEDTQYF	TGTGCCACCAGTGATTTTTCAGGGGTTGAAGATACGCAGTATTTT
TRBV20-1	11	TRBJ2-5	-	once	CSAASQETQYF	TGCAGTGCAGCTAGCCAAGAGACCCAGTACTTC
TRBV13	15	TRBJ1-4	-	-	CASSLLTATNEKLFF	TGTGCCAGCAGCTTGTTGACAGCAACTAATGAAAAACTGTTTTTT
TRBV19	16	TRBJ2-2	-	-	CASSILGKANTGELFF	TGTGCCAGTAGTATACTCGGGAAGGCGAACACCGGGGAGCTGTTTTTT
TRBV14	14	TRBJ2-1	-	-	CASSHSYSYNEQFF	TGTGCCAGCAGCCATTCTTACTCCTACAATGAGCAGTTCTTC
TRBV7-2	15	TRBJ2-7	-	-	CASSLVGQTSYEQYF	TGTGCCAGCAGCTTAGTTGGACAGACGAGCTACGAGCAGTACTTC
TRBV9	14	TRBJ1-3	TRBD1	-	CASSVTGEGNTIYF	TGTGCCAGCAGCGTAACAGGGGAGGGAAACACCATATATTTT
TRBV6-2/TRBV6-3	14	TRBJ2-5	TRBD2	-	CASSFGSGGETQYF	TGTGCCAGCAGTTTTGGTTCGGGGGGAGAGACCCAGTACTTC
TRBV10-2	18	TRBJ1-2	TRBD1	-	CASSETPTGAAASYGYTF	TGCGCCAGCAGTGAGACTCCGACAGGGGCCGCAGCATCCTATGGCTACACCTTC
TRBV2	16	TRBJ1-2	-	-	CASSEAMSLANYGYTF	TGTGCCAGCAGTGAAGCGATGAGTCTAGCTAACTATGGCTACACCTTC
TRBV19	14	TRBJ1-5	TRBD1	-	CASSRTGKGQPQHF	TGTGCCAGTAGCCGGACAGGGAAGGGTCAGCCCCAGCATTTT
TRBV4-3	14	TRBJ2-1	-	-	CASSQPKRGTEQFF	TGCGCCAGCAGCCAGCCAAAAAGGGGGACTGAGCAGTTCTTC
TRBV21-1	18	TRBJ1-4	-	few	CASSNSTGGRCTNEKLFF	TGTGCCAGCAGCAATTCAACAGGGGGCCGGTGCACTAATGAAAAACTGTTTTTT
TRBV3-1/TRBV3-2	15	TRBJ1-3	-	-	CASSQFPGVGNTIYF	TGTGCCAGCAGCCAATTCCCGGGGGTTGGAAACACCATATATTTT
TRBV5-1	11	TRBJ1-2	-	-	CASSQGGGYTF	TGCGCCAGCAGCCAGGGTGGTGGCTACACCTTC
TRBV9	18	TRBJ2-5	TRBD2	-	CASSVGGLAGVIQETQYF	TGTGCCAGCAGCGTAGGGGGACTAGCGGGGGTGATCCAAGAGACCCAGTACTTC
TRBV25-1	13	TRBJ2-5	TRBD2	-	CASKREAAETQYF	TGTGCCAGCAAGCGGGAGGCAGCGGAGACCCAGTACTTC
TRBV19	13	TRBJ1-6	-	-	CASTETVNSPLHF	TGTGCCAGTACAGAGACAGTCAATTCACCCCTCCACTTT
TRBV7-8	17	TRBJ1-5	TRBD1	-	CASSGGTGINSNQPQHF	TGTGCCAGCAGCGGGGGGACAGGGATTAATAGCAATCAGCCCCAGCATTTT
TRBV21-1	15	TRBJ1-2	-	-	CASSPWAPAPYGYTF	TGTGCCAGCAGCCCCTGGGCCCCAGCCCCTTATGGCTACACCTTC
TRBV10-3	14	TRBJ1-5	-	few	CAISEQEFNQPQHF	TGTGCCATCAGTGAACAGGAGTTCAATCAGCCCCAGCATTTT
TRBV27	12	TRBJ1-2	-	-	CASSSDLYGYTF	TGTGCCAGCAGTTCAGACTTGTATGGCTACACCTTC
TRBV2	20	TRBJ1-3	-	-	CASIPSPQGVPIIAGNTIYF	TGTGCCAGCATCCCTTCACCACAGGGAGTCCCCATAATCGCGGGAAACACCATATATTTT
TRBV27	15	TRBJ2-2	TRBD2	-	CASSLSGANTGELFF	TGTGCCAGCAGTTTAAGCGGGGCCAACACCGGGGAGCTGTTTTTT
TRBV5-5	16	TRBJ2-3	TRBD2	once	CASSLTSGAAADTQYF	TGTGCCAGCAGCTTAACTAGCGGGGCGGCGGCAGATACGCAGTATTTT
TRBV7-9	11	TRBJ1-2	-	-	CASSLVAGYTF	TGTGCCAGCAGCTTAGTGGCTGGCTACACCTTC
TRBV19	13	TRBJ2-7	-	-	CASSIAPRGEQYF	TGTGCCAGTAGTATAGCTCCCAGGGGCGAGCAGTACTTC
TRBV28	15	TRBJ2-1	-	few	CASSKSESSYNEQFF	TGTGCCAGCAGCAAAAGCGAGAGCTCCTACAATGAGCAGTTCTTC